The rows below give T cell receptor beta chains drawn from one sample of a study of identical twins. MiXCR was run by TCRdb on the 5' RACE reads, yielding one entry per CDR3 protein. The sample contains 690,000 or so distinct CDR3 sequences, over 8.5% of which appear only once. This sample was shared with a second study, whose subject was yellow fever vaccine responses in identical twins.

Sequenced input: PBMCs. These receptors all stem from a woman aged 18 to 35 in good health. Each CDR3 is given with its conserved first and last residue. A D gene is named only where the DNA matches it firmly. Not all rows give a size; the values are once, few, many and, for expanded clones, a class.

J gene,D gene,V gene,clone size,CDR3 protein,CDR3 DNA
TRBJ2-7,.,TRBV6-2/TRBV6-3,.,CASSQPHLGWNEQYF,TGTGCCAGCAGTCAACCACATTTAGGATGGAACGAGCAGTACTTC
TRBJ2-1,.,TRBV20-1,few,CSASPVREYNEQFF,TGCAGTGCTAGCCCCGTACGGGAGTACAATGAGCAGTTCTTC
TRBJ2-2,.,TRBV7-9,.,CASSLGQAWELFF,TGTGCCAGCAGCTTAGGACAGGCTTGGGAGCTGTTTTTT
TRBJ2-7,.,TRBV29-1,many,CSVLSAGRHSYEQYF,TGCAGCGTTCTTTCGGCCGGCAGGCACTCCTACGAGCAGTACTTC
TRBJ2-1,.,TRBV24-1,.,CATSHPRGNEQFF,TGTGCCACCAGTCACCCACGGGGCAATGAGCAGTTCTTC
TRBJ1-1,.,TRBV6-1,many,CASREGWGGTEAFF,TGTGCCAGCAGGGAGGGGTGGGGTGGCACTGAAGCTTTCTTT
TRBJ2-1,.,TRBV2,.,CASRERAVTVDEQFF,TGTGCCAGCAGGGAGCGGGCCGTCACGGTCGATGAGCAGTTCTTC
TRBJ2-7,.,TRBV6-5,few,CASSYVPGSTYEQYF,TGTGCCAGCAGTTACGTTCCAGGGAGCACCTACGAGCAGTACTTC
TRBJ2-7,TRBD1,TRBV7-2,few,CASSLPRDRGRLEQYF,TGTGCCAGCAGCCTCCCGAGAGACAGGGGACGTCTTGAGCAGTACTTC
TRBJ2-1,.,TRBV2,.,CASSENMGYNEQFF,TGTGCCAGCAGTGAAAATATGGGGTACAATGAGCAGTTCTTC
TRBJ1-1,.,TRBV25-1,.,CASSRVTEAFF,TGTGCCAGCAGCAGGGTAACTGAAGCTTTCTTT